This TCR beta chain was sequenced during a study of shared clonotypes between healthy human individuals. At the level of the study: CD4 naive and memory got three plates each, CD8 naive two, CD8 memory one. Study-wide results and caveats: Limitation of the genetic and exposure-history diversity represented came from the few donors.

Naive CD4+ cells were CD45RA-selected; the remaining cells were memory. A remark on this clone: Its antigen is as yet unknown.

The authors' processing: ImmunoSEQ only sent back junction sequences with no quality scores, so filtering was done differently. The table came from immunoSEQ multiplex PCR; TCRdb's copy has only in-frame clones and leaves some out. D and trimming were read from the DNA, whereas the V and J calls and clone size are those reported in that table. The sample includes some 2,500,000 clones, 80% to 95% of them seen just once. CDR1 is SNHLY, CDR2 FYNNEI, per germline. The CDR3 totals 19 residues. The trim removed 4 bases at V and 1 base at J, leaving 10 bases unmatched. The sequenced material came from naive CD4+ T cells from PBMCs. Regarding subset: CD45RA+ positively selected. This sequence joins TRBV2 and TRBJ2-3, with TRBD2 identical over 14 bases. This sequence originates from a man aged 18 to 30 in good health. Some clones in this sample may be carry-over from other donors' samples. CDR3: CASSGLTSGRDLGTDTQYF. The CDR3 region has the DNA TGTGCCAGCAGTGGCTTGACTAGCGGGAGGGACCTCGGCACAGATACGCAGTATTTT.